Shown below are 18 T cell receptor beta chains from a single sample sequenced in a study of Siglec-9 on CD8 T cells in melanoma. Sequencing used immunoSEQ multiplex PCR; TCRdb keeps in-frame clones, though not all of them. This sample has more than 30,000 clones, with 84% found just once. Sample: Siglec-9- CD8+ T cells sorted from blood. The origin of the receptors is a human donor in good health.

The chain links TRBV6-5 to TRBJ2-1; D may be TRBD2 (5 bases). The CDR3 has 13 residues. Between the trimmed V and J ends, which lost 5 bases and 2 bases, there was a span of 7 bases. Germline V gives CDR1 MNHEY, CDR2 SVGAGI. DNA of the CDR3: TGTGCCAGCAGTCTCGGGGCCTACAATGAGCAGTTCTTC. It is translated as CASSLGAYNEQFF.

This clone was counted a single time. The chain links TRBV7-9 to TRBJ2-7; weak D call: TRBD1 (5 bases). The V gene lost 6 bases and the J gene lost 5 bases, with 8 bases spanning the gap. Germline lookup yields CDR1 SEHNR and CDR2 FQNEAQ (reference sequence). The CDR3 extends over 11 amino acids. CDR3 DNA: TGTGCCAGCAGGAAGGGGAACGAGCAGTACTTC. Its translation: CASRKGNEQYF. The whole variable domain, filled in from reference TRBV7-9 and TRBJ2-7, reads DTGVSQNPRHKITKRGQNVTFRCDPISEHNRLYWYRQTLGQGPEFLTYFQNEAQLEKSRLLSDRFSAERPKGSFSTLEIQRTEQGDSAMYLCASRKGNEQYFGPGTRLTVT.

This rearrangement joins TRBV7-9 to TRBJ2-1; D is unresolved. The CDR3 loop spans 14 amino acids. The germline V and J ends were trimmed by 4 bases and 5 bases, with 12 bases remaining between them. Per germline, CDR1 SEHNR and CDR2 FQNEAQ (reference sequence). CDR3 sequence reads: CASSSYLSHNEQFF. In DNA, the CDR3 is TGTGCCAGCAGCTCGTACTTATCTCACAATGAGCAGTTCTTC.

The gene calls are TRBV7-9 and TRBJ1-1; no clear D gene. V was shortened by 3 bases and J by 1 base, with 6 bases between the two germline ends. This CDR3 comprises 13 residues. The germline V gene has CDR1 SEHNR and CDR2 FQNEAQ (reference sequence). The CDR3 loop is CASSFGGNTEAFF. CDR3 nucleotide sequence: TGTGCCAGCAGCTTCGGCGGGAACACTGAAGCTTTCTTT. Based on the CDR3 plus reference TRBV7-9 and TRBJ1-1, the full variable domain is DTGVSQNPRHKITKRGQNVTFRCDPISEHNRLYWYRQTLGQGPEFLTYFQNEAQLEKSRLLSDRFSAERPKGSFSTLEIQRTEQGDSAMYLCASSFGGNTEAFFGQGTRLTVV.

The rearrangement uses TRBV27 and TRBJ1-1; possibly TRBD1 for D (5 bases). Germline CDR1 is MNHEY and CDR2 is SMNVEV (reference sequence). This CDR3 comprises 13 residues. V lost 6 bases, J lost 7 bases, and 15 bases lay in between. The CDR3 DNA reads as TGTGCCAGCAGCACCGTGGAGGGGAATGAAGCTTTCTTT. Translation gives CASSTVEGNEAFF.

V is TRBV6-1 and J is TRBJ1-1; 9 nucleotides align to TRBD1. V shed 5 bases and J 3 bases; nucleotides not matched to a gene: 7. Per germline, CDR1 MNHNS and CDR2 SASEGT. The CDR3 sequence is 15 residues long. The CDR3 protein is CASSKWDRVHTEAFF. CDR3 nucleotides: TGTGCCAGCAGTAAATGGGACAGGGTCCACACTGAAGCTTTCTTT.

V gene TRBV28 combines with J gene TRBJ2-1; TRBD2 matches at 8 bases. The V gene end was trimmed by 3 bases and the J gene end by 5 bases; junction bases not matched to a gene: 9. Germline V gene lookup returns CDR1 MDHEN and CDR2 SYDVKM. The CDR3 is 16 residues long. The CDR3 region is CASSFDPRLANNEQFF. CDR3 nucleotide sequence: TGTGCCAGCAGTTTCGACCCGAGACTAGCGAACAATGAGCAGTTCTTC.

The V gene is TRBV29-1, the J gene TRBJ2-7, with D perhaps TRBD2 (5 bases). Between the trimmed V and J ends, which lost 7 bases and 7 bases, there was a span of 23 bases. Germline V gene lookup returns CDR1 SQVTM and CDR2 ANQGSEA. CDR3 length: 14 amino acids. CDR3 in DNA: TGCAGCGACGAAACCGGCTATCAGACGGGGGAGCAGTACTTC. Translated, it gives CSDETGYQTGEQYF.

The chain has TRBV2 and TRBJ1-4, with 10 bases aligning to TRBD1. CDR1 SNHLY and CDR2 FYNNEI come from the germline V gene. This CDR3 comprises 18 residues. Trimming took 6 bases from V and 0 from J; bases not matched to a gene: 10. The CDR3 is CASRSGTGVLATNEKLFF. The CDR3 DNA follows: TGTGCCAGCAGATCCGGGACAGGGGTTCTTGCAACTAATGAAAAACTGTTTTTT.

The V gene is TRBV30, the J gene TRBJ2-7, with D perhaps given as TRBD1 or TRBD2 (7 bases each). V lost 3 bases to trimming and J lost 2 bases, with 11 bases between them. CDR3 length equals 13 residues. Germline CDR1 and CDR2: GTSNPN and SVGIG (reference sequence). The CDR3 region has the DNA TGTGCCTGGAGCGCAGGGGGGGCCTACGAGCAGTACTTC. It translates to CAWSAGGAYEQYF.

The sample holds a few counts of this clone. This chain uses TRBV10-2 with TRBJ1-1; D ambiguous. The CDR3 is 13 residues long. CDR1 is WSHSY and CDR2 is SAAADI in the germline V gene. V lost 5 bases to trimming and J lost 10 bases, with 17 bases between them. The CDR3 loop is CASSSGSLPAAFF. DNA of the CDR3: TGCGCCAGCAGTTCCGGGAGCCTGCCTGCAGCTTTCTTT.

The rearrangement joins TRBV10-1 to TRBJ2-2, with 9 bases fitting TRBD2. This CDR3 spans 15 amino acids. The germline CDR1 and CDR2 sequences are WNHNN and SYGVQD (reference sequence). The V gene end was trimmed by 4 bases and the J gene end by 4 bases; junction bases not matched to a gene: 4. CDR3 bases: TGCGCCAGCAGTGGTAGCGGGAGTGGCACCGGGGAGCTGTTTTTT. Encoded protein: CASSGSGSGTGELFF.

This clone was seen only once. The V call is TRBV6-5, the J call TRBJ2-1; D remains unclear. Trimming took off 4 bases at V and 9 bases at J, with 13 bases between the two ends. Germline loops: CDR1 MNHEY, CDR2 SVGAGI. The CDR3 runs 13 residues. The CDR3 sequence is CASSSLGQIEQFF. In DNA, the CDR3 is TGTGCCAGCAGTTCCCTTGGGCAGATTGAGCAGTTCTTC.

The genes are TRBV4-2 and TRBJ2-7; the D gene is possibly TRBD1 (5 bases). V lost 0 bases and J lost 0, with 18 bases in between. The CDR3 length is 18 residues. Per germline, CDR1 LGHNA and CDR2 YNFKEQ. The CDR3 region is CASSQDSPRQDISYEQYF. CDR3 nucleotides: TGTGCCAGCAGCCAAGATAGTCCAAGGCAGGACATCTCCTACGAGCAGTACTTC.

The chain combines TRBV9 with TRBJ2-2; D gene unclear. The V gene lost 4 bases and the J gene lost 4 bases, with 5 bases spanning the gap. The length of the CDR3 is 12 residues. Germline lookup yields CDR1 SGDLS and CDR2 YYNGEE. CDR3 protein: CASSIPTGELFF. The CDR3 DNA sequence: TGTGCCAGCAGCATTCCCACCGGGGAGCTGTTTTTT.

This rearrangement joins TRBV6-1 to TRBJ2-2; TRBD2 might be the D (6 bases). V lost 1 base to trimming and J lost 7 bases, with 10 bases between them. The CDR3 covers 14 residues. Germline V gene lookup returns CDR1 MNHNS and CDR2 SASEGT. CDR3 in DNA: TGTGCCAGCAGTGAAGGGACCGGGAGCGGGGAGCTGTTTTTT. Translation gives CASSEGTGSGELFF.

This clone was counted only a few times. This chain joins TRBV10-3 and TRBJ2-2; no definite D call. The V end lost 7 bases, the J end lost 1 base, and 7 bases lay between the germline ends. The CDR3 runs 13 residues. Germline CDR1 ENHRY, CDR2 SYGVKD. The CDR3 coding sequence is TGTGCCATCAAGAAGGAGAACACCGGGGAGCTGTTTTTT. Protein product: CAIKKENTGELFF.

This rearrangement joins TRBV9 to TRBJ2-3, with TRBD2 matching over 7 bases. The V and J ends lost 4 bases and 5 bases, in that order; junction bases with no gene match: 13. The CDR3 length is 16 residues. Germline V gene data show CDR1 as SGDLS and CDR2 as YYNGEE. This CDR3 reads CASSPRDYGFGDTQYF. In DNA, the CDR3 is TGTGCCAGCAGCCCCCGGGACTATGGGTTTGGAGATACGCAGTATTTT.